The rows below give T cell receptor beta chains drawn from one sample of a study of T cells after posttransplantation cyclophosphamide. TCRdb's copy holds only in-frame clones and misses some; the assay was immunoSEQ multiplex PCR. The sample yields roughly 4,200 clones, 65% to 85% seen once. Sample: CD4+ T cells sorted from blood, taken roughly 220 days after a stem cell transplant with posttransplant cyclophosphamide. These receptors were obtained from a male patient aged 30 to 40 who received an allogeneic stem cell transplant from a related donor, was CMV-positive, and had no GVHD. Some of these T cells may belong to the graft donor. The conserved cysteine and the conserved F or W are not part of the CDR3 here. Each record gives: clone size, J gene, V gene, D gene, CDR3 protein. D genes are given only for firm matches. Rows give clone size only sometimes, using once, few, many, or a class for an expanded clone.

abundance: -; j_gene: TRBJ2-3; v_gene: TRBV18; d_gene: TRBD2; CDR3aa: ASSQGSGGDTDTQY
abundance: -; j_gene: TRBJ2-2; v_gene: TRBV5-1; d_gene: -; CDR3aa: ASSSGANTGELF
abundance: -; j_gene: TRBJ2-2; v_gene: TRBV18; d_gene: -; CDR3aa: ASSPNQLENTGELF
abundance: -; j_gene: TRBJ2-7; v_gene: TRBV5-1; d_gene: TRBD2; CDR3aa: ASSLASASGAYEQY
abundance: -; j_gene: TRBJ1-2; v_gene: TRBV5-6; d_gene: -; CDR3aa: ASSSLWEEDYGYT
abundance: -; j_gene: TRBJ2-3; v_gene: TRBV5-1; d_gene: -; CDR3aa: ASSLVSADTQY
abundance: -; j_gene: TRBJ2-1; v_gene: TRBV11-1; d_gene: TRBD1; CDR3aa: ASSFSRQGGREQF
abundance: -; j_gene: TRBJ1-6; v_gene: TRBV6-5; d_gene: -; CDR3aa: ASSYGLVSPLH
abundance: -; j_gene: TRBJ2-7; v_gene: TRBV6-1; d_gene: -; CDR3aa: ASRGMAGEQY
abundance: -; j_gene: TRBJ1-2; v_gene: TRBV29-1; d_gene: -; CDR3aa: SVGQISSYYGYT
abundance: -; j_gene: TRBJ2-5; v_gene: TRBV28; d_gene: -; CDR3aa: ASSLGHPQETQY
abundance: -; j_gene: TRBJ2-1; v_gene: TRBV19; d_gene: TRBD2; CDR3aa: AAQRGNYNEQF
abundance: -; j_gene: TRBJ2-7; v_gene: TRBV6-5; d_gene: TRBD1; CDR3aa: ASSYQGAMYEQY
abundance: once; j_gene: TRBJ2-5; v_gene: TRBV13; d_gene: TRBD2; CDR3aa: ASSLFPSGNQETQY
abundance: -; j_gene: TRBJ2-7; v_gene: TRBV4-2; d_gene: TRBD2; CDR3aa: ASSQDLAGGNYEQY
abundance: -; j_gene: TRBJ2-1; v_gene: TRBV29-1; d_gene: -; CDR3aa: SALGLNNEQF